This section outlines one TCR beta chain sequence together with its context. These data belong to a study of blood T cell repertoires in COVID-19. At the level of the study: Samples came from the United States, Italy and Spain, spanning acute and convalescent COVID-19. PBMCs, B-cell-depleted T cells, or T cells provided the cDNA or gDNA that made up the material.

Original data processing: Researchers report that nucleated cell counts were estimated from reference gene primer amplification. Only in-frame clones appear in the TCRdb table, and some are missing; sequencing was by immunoSEQ multiplex PCR. V, J and clone size derive from that table, while D and trimming were established from the DNA sequence. The table lists under 300,000 clones, roughly 86% of them singletons. This CDR3 contains 16 residues. V dropped 0 bases and J dropped 6 bases, with 12 bases sitting between them. CDR1 and CDR2 from the germline V gene are LGHNA and YSLEER. The rearrangement uses TRBV4-3 and TRBJ1-6, with D maybe TRBD1 (5 bases). The TCR originated in a woman in her seventies with active or convalescent COVID-19. The sequenced sample was peripheral blood. The CDR3 here is CASSQDNGQLNSPLHF. For the CDR3, the DNA is TGCGCCAGCAGCCAAGATAACGGACAACTTAATTCACCCCTCCACTTT.